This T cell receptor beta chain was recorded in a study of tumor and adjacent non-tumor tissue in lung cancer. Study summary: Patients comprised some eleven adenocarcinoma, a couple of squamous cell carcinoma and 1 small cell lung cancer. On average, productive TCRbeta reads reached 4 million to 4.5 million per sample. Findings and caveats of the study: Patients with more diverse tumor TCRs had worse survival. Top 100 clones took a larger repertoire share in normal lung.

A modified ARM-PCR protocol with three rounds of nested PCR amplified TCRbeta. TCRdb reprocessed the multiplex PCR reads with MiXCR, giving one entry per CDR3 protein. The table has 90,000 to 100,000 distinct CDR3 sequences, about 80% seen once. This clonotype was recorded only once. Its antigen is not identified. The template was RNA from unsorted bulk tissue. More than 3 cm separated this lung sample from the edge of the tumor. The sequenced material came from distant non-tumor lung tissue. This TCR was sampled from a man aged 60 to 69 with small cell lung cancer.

In DNA form, the CDR3 reads TGTATCAGCAGTTTGAGCGGGAGCGGTAATGAGCAGTTCTTC. It is translated as CISSLSGSGNEQFF. The chain couples TRBV12-3 or TRBV12-4 to TRBJ2-1; 8 bases agree with TRBD2. The CDR3 runs 14 residues.